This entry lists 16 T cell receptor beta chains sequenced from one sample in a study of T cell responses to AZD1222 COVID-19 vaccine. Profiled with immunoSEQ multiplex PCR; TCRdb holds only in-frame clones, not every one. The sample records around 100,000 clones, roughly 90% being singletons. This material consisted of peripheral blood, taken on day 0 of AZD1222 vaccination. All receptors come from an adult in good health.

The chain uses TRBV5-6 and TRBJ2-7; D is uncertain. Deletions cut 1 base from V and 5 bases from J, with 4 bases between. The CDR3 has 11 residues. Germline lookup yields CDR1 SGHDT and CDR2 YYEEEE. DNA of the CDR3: TGTGCCAGCAGCTTGAGTCACGAGCAGTACTTC. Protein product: CASSLSHEQYF.

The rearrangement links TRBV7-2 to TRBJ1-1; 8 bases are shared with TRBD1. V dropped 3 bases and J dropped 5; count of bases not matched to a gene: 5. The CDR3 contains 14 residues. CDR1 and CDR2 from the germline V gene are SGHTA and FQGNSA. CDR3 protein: CASSLNRGGTEAFF. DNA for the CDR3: TGTGCCAGCAGCTTGAACAGGGGGGGGACTGAAGCTTTCTTT.

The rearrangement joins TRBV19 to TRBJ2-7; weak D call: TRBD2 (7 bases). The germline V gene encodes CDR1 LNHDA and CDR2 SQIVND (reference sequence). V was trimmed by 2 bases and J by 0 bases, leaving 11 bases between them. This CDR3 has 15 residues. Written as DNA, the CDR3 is TGTGCCAGTAGTATACGGGGGGCACTCTCCTACGAGCAGTACTTC. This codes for CASSIRGALSYEQYF. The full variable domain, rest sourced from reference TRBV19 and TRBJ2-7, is DGGITQSPKYLFRKEGQNVTLSCEQNLNHDAMYWYRQDPGQGLRLIYYSQIVNDFQKGDIAEGYSVSREKKESFPLTVTSAQKNPTAFYLCASSIRGALSYEQYFGPGTRLTVT.

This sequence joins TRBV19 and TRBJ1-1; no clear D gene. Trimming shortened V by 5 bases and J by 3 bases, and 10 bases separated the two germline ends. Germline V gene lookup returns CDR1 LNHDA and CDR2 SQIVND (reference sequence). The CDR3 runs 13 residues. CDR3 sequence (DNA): TGTGCCAGTAGTCTGGGGAGGGACACTGAAGCTTTCTTT. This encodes CASSLGRDTEAFF.

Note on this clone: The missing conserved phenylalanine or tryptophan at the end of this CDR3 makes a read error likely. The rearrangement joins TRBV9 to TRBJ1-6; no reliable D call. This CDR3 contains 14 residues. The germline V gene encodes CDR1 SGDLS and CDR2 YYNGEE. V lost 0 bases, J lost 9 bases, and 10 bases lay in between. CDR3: CASSVASQGSPLHL. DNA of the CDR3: TGTGCCAGCAGCGTAGCATCCCAAGGTTCACCCCTCCACCTT.

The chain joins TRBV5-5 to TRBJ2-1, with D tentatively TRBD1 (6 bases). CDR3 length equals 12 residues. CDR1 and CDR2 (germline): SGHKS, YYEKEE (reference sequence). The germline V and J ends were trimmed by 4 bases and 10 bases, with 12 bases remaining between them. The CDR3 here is CASSSTGSEQFF. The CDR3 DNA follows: TGTGCCAGCAGCAGCACAGGGAGCGAGCAGTTCTTC.

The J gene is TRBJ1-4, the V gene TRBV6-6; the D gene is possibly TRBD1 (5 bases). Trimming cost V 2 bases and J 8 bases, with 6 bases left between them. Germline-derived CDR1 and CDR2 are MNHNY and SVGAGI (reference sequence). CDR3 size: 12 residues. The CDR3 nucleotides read TGTGCCAGCAGTTACGAGGGGGAAAAACTGTTTTTT. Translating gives CASSYEGEKLFF.

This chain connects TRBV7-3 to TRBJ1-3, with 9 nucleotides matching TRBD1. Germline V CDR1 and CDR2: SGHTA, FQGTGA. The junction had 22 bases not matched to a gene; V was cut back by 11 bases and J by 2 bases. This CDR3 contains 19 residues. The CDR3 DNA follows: TGTGCCGGGGAAAAACAGGGGGCGCGGGTAAGGAACACTGGAAACACCATATATTTT. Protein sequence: CAGEKQGARVRNTGNTIYF. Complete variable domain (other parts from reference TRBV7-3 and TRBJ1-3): GAGVSQTPSNKVTEKGKYVELRCDPISGHTALYWYRQSLGQGPEFLIYFQGTGAADDSGLPNDRFFAVRPEGSVSTLKIQRTERGDSAVYLCAGEKQGARVRNTGNTIYFGEGSWLTVV.

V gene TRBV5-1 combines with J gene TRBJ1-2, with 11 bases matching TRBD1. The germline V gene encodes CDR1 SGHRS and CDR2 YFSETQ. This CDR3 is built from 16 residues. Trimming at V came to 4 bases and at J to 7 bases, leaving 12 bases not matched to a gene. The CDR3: CASSTFAGTGGGGYTF. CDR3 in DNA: TGCGCCAGCAGCACCTTCGCCGGGACAGGGGGAGGTGGCTACACCTTC.

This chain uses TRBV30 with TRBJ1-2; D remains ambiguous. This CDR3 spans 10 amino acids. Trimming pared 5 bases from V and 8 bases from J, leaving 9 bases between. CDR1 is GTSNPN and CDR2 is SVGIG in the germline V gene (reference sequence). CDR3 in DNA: TGTGCCTGGGATTCCGGAGGCTACACCTTC. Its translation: CAWDSGGYTF.

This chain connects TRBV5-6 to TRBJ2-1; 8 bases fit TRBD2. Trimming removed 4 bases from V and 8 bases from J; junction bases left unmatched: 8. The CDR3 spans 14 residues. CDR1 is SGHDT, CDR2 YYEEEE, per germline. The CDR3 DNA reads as TGTGCCAGCAGCGAGGGACTAGGTTTCGATGAGCAGTTCTTC. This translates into CASSEGLGFDEQFF.

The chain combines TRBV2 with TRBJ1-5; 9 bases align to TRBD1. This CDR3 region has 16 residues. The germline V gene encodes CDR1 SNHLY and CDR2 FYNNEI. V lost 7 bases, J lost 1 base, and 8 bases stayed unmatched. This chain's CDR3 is CASTFTGGGSNQPQHF. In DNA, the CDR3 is TGTGCCAGCACCTTTACAGGGGGCGGGAGCAATCAGCCCCAGCATTTT.

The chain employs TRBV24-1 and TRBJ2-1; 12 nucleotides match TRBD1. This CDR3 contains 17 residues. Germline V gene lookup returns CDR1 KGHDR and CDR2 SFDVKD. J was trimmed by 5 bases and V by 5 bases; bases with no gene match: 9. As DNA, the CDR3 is TGTGCCACCAGTGTTGGGGGGGGACAGGGGGCGGACAATGAGCAGTTCTTC. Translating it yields CATSVGGGQGADNEQFF.

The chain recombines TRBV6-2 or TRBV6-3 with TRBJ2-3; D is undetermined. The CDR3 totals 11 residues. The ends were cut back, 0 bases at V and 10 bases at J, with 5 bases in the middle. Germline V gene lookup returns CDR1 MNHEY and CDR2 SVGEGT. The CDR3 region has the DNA TGTGCCAGCAGTTACTCGCTGTCGCAGTATTTT. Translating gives CASSYSLSQYF.

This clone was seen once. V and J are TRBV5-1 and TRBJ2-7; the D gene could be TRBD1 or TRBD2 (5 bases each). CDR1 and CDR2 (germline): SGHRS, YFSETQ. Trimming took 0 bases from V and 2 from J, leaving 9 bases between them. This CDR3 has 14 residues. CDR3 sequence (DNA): TGCGCCAGCAGCTTGGTGGGGGTGACCTACGAGCAGTACTTC. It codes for CASSLVGVTYEQYF. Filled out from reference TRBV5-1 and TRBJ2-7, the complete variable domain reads KAGVTQTPRYLIKTRGQQVTLSCSPISGHRSVSWYQQTPGQGLQFLFEYFSETQRNKGNFPGRFSGRQFSNSRSEMNVSTLELGDSALYLCASSLVGVTYEQYFGPGTRLTVT.

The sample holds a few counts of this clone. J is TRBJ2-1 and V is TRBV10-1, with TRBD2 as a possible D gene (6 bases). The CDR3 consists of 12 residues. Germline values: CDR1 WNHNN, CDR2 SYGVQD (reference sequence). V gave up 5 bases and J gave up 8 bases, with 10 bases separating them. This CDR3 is CASSRTIDEQFF. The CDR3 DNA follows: TGCGCCAGCAGTCGGACTATTGATGAGCAGTTCTTC.